These T cell receptor beta chains were read from a single sample in a study of cytomegalovirus exposure and HLA in healthy donors. Repertoires were generated with immunoSEQ multiplex PCR, while TCRdb's copy carries only in-frame clones and drops some. This repertoire shows some 150,000 clones, roughly 81% found once; its top ten account for about 2.4%. The source material was PBMCs. The source of these receptors is a woman aged 18-30 years in good health and CMV-seronegative. The CDR3 runs from the conserved cysteine through the conserved F or W. The order of the fields is clone size, V gene, J gene, D gene, CDR3 DNA, CDR3 protein. The D gene is left open where the match is weak. Clone size is given for some rows only: seen once, a few or many times, or a class if the clone is expanded.

clone size: NA
V gene: TRBV7-6
J gene: TRBJ1-4
D gene: TRBD1
CDR3 DNA: TGTGCCAGCAGCTACGGACAGGGAGGATTTGAAAAACTGTTTTTT
CDR3 protein: CASSYGQGGFEKLFF

clone size: NA
V gene: TRBV6-6
J gene: TRBJ2-3
D gene: NA
CDR3 DNA: TGTGCCAGCCGCCCATGGAGACCCACAGATACGCAGTATTTT
CDR3 protein: CASRPWRPTDTQYF

clone size: NA
V gene: TRBV28
J gene: TRBJ2-3
D gene: TRBD2
CDR3 DNA: TGTGCCAGCAGTTACCCCCCAGCGGGAGGGGATACGCAGTATTTT
CDR3 protein: CASSYPPAGGDTQYF

clone size: NA
V gene: TRBV7-8
J gene: TRBJ1-3
D gene: TRBD1
CDR3 DNA: TGTGCCAGCGCGAACAGGGGGATCTCTGGAAACACCATATATTTT
CDR3 protein: CASANRGISGNTIYF

clone size: NA
V gene: TRBV28
J gene: TRBJ2-7
D gene: NA
CDR3 DNA: TGTGCCAGCAGTCTTACAGGGTTCTACGAGCAGTACTTC
CDR3 protein: CASSLTGFYEQYF

clone size: NA
V gene: TRBV19
J gene: TRBJ2-1
D gene: TRBD1
CDR3 DNA: TGTGCCAGCCAAGGGACAGGACTTCCCTACAATGAGCAGTTCTTC
CDR3 protein: CASQGTGLPYNEQFF

clone size: NA
V gene: TRBV7-8
J gene: TRBJ1-1
D gene: NA
CDR3 DNA: TGTGCCAGCAGCCGGGACACCAACACTGAAGCTTTCTTT
CDR3 protein: CASSRDTNTEAFF

clone size: NA
V gene: TRBV20-1
J gene: TRBJ2-7
D gene: NA
CDR3 DNA: TGCAGTGCTAGTAACTCCTACGAGCAGTACTTC
CDR3 protein: CSASNSYEQYF

clone size: NA
V gene: TRBV10-3
J gene: TRBJ1-4
D gene: NA
CDR3 DNA: TGTGCCATCAGCCCCGGGGGAACTAATGAAAAACTGTTTTTT
CDR3 protein: CAISPGGTNEKLFF

clone size: few
V gene: TRBV11-1
J gene: TRBJ2-7
D gene: TRBD1
CDR3 DNA: TGTGCCAGCAGCCGGACAGGGATCAACGAGCAGTACTTC
CDR3 protein: CASSRTGINEQYF

clone size: NA
V gene: TRBV4-2
J gene: TRBJ2-2
D gene: NA
CDR3 DNA: TGTGCCAGCAGCCCCGGGACTGCGAACACCGGGGAGCTGTTTTTT
CDR3 protein: CASSPGTANTGELFF

clone size: few
V gene: TRBV5-1
J gene: TRBJ1-2
D gene: TRBD1
CDR3 DNA: TGCGCCAGCAGCTTGGCTTACTGGGGACAGGGTTTTTTTGGCTACACCTTC
CDR3 protein: CASSLAYWGQGFFGYTF

clone size: NA
V gene: TRBV11-2
J gene: TRBJ2-7
D gene: NA
CDR3 DNA: TGTGCCAGCAGCTTAGGGCGGAAAAGCTCCTACGAGCAGTACTTC
CDR3 protein: CASSLGRKSSYEQYF

clone size: few
V gene: TRBV27
J gene: TRBJ1-4
D gene: NA
CDR3 DNA: TGTGCCAGCAGTCTCATCCGGACAGCCCATAATGAAAAACTGTTTTTT
CDR3 protein: CASSLIRTAHNEKLFF

clone size: NA
V gene: TRBV30
J gene: TRBJ1-1
D gene: NA
CDR3 DNA: TGTGCCTGGACCCGGGGGGTGAACACTGAAGCTTTCTTT
CDR3 protein: CAWTRGVNTEAFF

clone size: many
V gene: TRBV27
J gene: TRBJ1-1
D gene: TRBD1
CDR3 DNA: TGTGCCAGCAGTTCCAGGTGGAGGGGGCGAGTTACTGAAGCTTTCTTT
CDR3 protein: CASSSRWRGRVTEAFF

clone size: NA
V gene: TRBV10-3
J gene: TRBJ2-1
D gene: NA
CDR3 DNA: TGTGCCATAGGCCTCTCCGGGAATGAGCAGTTCTTC
CDR3 protein: CAIGLSGNEQFF

clone size: NA
V gene: TRBV5-1
J gene: TRBJ2-3
D gene: NA
CDR3 DNA: TGCGCCAGCAGCTTGGACGGGGGGCTCGATACGCAGTATTTT
CDR3 protein: CASSLDGGLDTQYF

clone size: NA
V gene: TRBV29-1
J gene: TRBJ2-1
D gene: TRBD2
CDR3 DNA: TGCAGCGTTGAATGGCTAGCGGGAGTGTACAATGAGCAGTTCTTC
CDR3 protein: CSVEWLAGVYNEQFF

clone size: NA
V gene: TRBV7-9
J gene: TRBJ2-7
D gene: NA
CDR3 DNA: TGTGCCAGCAGTTCCCACAGGAGAACCTCCTACGAGCAGTACTTC
CDR3 protein: CASSSHRRTSYEQYF

clone size: NA
V gene: TRBV30
J gene: TRBJ2-1
D gene: TRBD2
CDR3 DNA: TGTGCCTGGAGTGTACGTGGGGCTAGCGGGCACAATGAGCAGTTCTTC
CDR3 protein: CAWSVRGASGHNEQFF

clone size: NA
V gene: TRBV4-2
J gene: TRBJ2-1
D gene: TRBD2
CDR3 DNA: TGTGCCAGCAGCCAAGAGGGCGGGGGAGCGAGCTCCTACAATGAGCAGTTCTTC
CDR3 protein: CASSQEGGGASSYNEQFF

clone size: NA
V gene: TRBV5-1
J gene: TRBJ1-4
D gene: TRBD1
CDR3 DNA: TGCGCCAGCAGGCCGACAGGGGTCGCGACTAATGAAAAACTGTTTTTT
CDR3 protein: CASRPTGVATNEKLFF

clone size: NA
V gene: TRBV10-3
J gene: TRBJ1-5
D gene: TRBD1
CDR3 DNA: TGTGCCATCAGCGGAGGACAGGGTGGCAATCAGCCCCAGCATTTT
CDR3 protein: CAISGGQGGNQPQHF

clone size: NA
V gene: TRBV2
J gene: TRBJ1-3
D gene: NA
CDR3 DNA: TGTGCCAGCAGTGGAGGAAGGCTTAACACCATATATTTT
CDR3 protein: CASSGGRLNTIYF

clone size: NA
V gene: TRBV4-3
J gene: TRBJ2-5
D gene: TRBD2
CDR3 DNA: TGCGCCAGCAGCCAAGAGGTCCTAGCGGGGGGGACCCAGTACTTC
CDR3 protein: CASSQEVLAGGTQYF

clone size: NA
V gene: TRBV5-1
J gene: TRBJ2-1
D gene: TRBD1
CDR3 DNA: TGCGCCAGCAGCTTAGACAGGGTGGCCCACAATGAGCAGTTCTTC
CDR3 protein: CASSLDRVAHNEQFF

clone size: NA
V gene: TRBV2
J gene: TRBJ1-3
D gene: NA
CDR3 DNA: TGTGCCAGCAGTGCGGTCGGCGGCTACTCTGGAAACACCATATATTTT
CDR3 protein: CASSAVGGYSGNTIYF

clone size: NA
V gene: TRBV4-2
J gene: TRBJ2-3
D gene: NA
CDR3 DNA: TGTGCCAGCAGCTCAACGGCAGATACGCAGTATTTT
CDR3 protein: CASSSTADTQYF